A single sample is the source of the 16 T cell receptor beta chains below, sequenced in a study of Ad26.COV2.S vaccination and SARS-CoV-2 variants. This table comes from immunoSEQ multiplex PCR, and its TCRdb copy is limited to in-frame clones, with some not included. Of roughly 300,000 clones in the sample, about 89% were seen once. Sample treatment: roughly 18 received Ad26.COV2.S at low or high dose, single or two shots; 5 received placebo; per-sample allocation not given. Specimen acquisition occurred on day 63 following the initial vaccine or placebo injection. The sequences come from peripheral blood, collected in a trial of Ad26.COV2.S vaccine versus placebo. These receptors were collected from a person aged 18-65 years who received the Ad26.COV2.S COVID-19 vaccine or a placebo.

The gene calls are TRBV2 and TRBJ2-5, with 8 bases matching TRBD1. CDR3 length: 14 amino acids. Germline CDR1 reads SNHLY; CDR2 reads FYNNEI. The J segment lost 3 bases and the V segment lost 6 bases, leaving 6 bases of the junction unmatched. The CDR3: CASRVIQGEETQYF. The CDR3 DNA is TGTGCCAGCAGAGTTATACAGGGGGAAGAGACCCAGTACTTC.

This clone was detected a few times. The genes are TRBV29-1 and TRBJ1-1; D uncertain. The CDR3 spans 19 residues. V was shortened by 0 bases and J by 1 base, with 24 bases between the two germline ends. The germline V gene has CDR1 SQVTM and CDR2 ANQGSEA. In nucleotides, the CDR3 is TGCAGCGTTGAAGATCTTCTAGGAGAATATAACAGTTGGAACACTGAAGCTTTCTTT. This translates into CSVEDLLGEYNSWNTEAFF.

In this sample, this clone turned up once. The chain links TRBV27 to TRBJ1-4; D gene ambiguous. The CDR3 has 14 amino acids. Trimming stripped 2 bases from V and 3 bases from J, with 7 bases between. Germline V gene lookup returns CDR1 MNHEY and CDR2 SMNVEV (reference sequence). CDR3 in DNA: TGTGCCAGCAGTTTACAGGCGTCTAATGAAAAACTGTTTTTT. This translates into CASSLQASNEKLFF.

The chain couples TRBV19 to TRBJ1-4, with D perhaps matching TRBD1 (5 bases). V shed 6 bases and J shed 7 bases, with 12 bases lying between them. The CDR3 sequence is 13 residues long. Looked up from germline, CDR1 is LNHDA and CDR2 is SQIVND (reference sequence). CDR3 amino acids: CASSRDGGEKLFF. CDR3 bases: TGTGCCAGTAGCCGGGACGGGGGTGAAAAACTGTTTTTT.

This chain joins TRBV6-1 and TRBJ2-2; the D gene is possibly TRBD1 (6 bases). The CDR3 runs 15 residues. Germline loops: CDR1 MNHNS, CDR2 SASEGT. The V end lost 3 bases, the J end lost 2 bases, and 10 bases lay between the germline ends. The chain's CDR3 is CASSEATGNTGELFF. The CDR3 DNA reads as TGTGCCAGCAGTGAGGCGACAGGTAACACCGGGGAGCTGTTTTTT.

Concerning this clone: One end of the junction is discordant with germline, which a read error may explain. The rearrangement links TRBV6-5 to TRBJ1-1; D perhaps matches TRBD1 (6 bases). The CDR3 loop spans 12 amino acids. Germline loops: CDR1 MNHEY, CDR2 SVGAGI. The CDR3 sequence is CASSPLGAESFF. Here the CDR3 DNA reads TGTGCCAGCAGCCCCTTGGGGGCTGAATCTTTCTTT.

The V call is TRBV28, the J call TRBJ1-6; tentative D call: TRBD1 (6 bases). This CDR3 has 16 amino acids. V was cut by 6 bases and J by 0 bases, with 12 bases left in between. Germline V gene lookup returns CDR1 MDHEN and CDR2 SYDVKM. The CDR3 nucleotides are TGTGCCAGCAGCCTCGGACAGAGCTCCTATAATTCACCCCTCCACTTT. It specifies CASSLGQSSYNSPLHF.

This clone was seen once. The chain uses TRBV7-9 and TRBJ1-1; 8 bases line up with TRBD1. The CDR3 sequence is 12 residues long. V was clipped by 6 bases and J by 6 bases; unmatched bases: 3. Germline loops: CDR1 SEHNR, CDR2 FQNEAQ (reference sequence). The CDR3 protein is CASSTQGAEAFF. CDR3 DNA sequence: TGTGCCAGCAGTACACAGGGGGCTGAAGCTTTCTTT.

The V gene is TRBV5-1, the J gene TRBJ2-7; unclear D gene. This CDR3 contains 13 residues. Between the trimmed V and J ends, which lost 4 bases and 5 bases, there was a span of 13 bases. Germline V gene sequence: CDR1 SGHRS, CDR2 YFSETQ. The CDR3 spells CASSAWTGHEQYF. CDR3 DNA sequence: TGCGCCAGCAGCGCCTGGACCGGACACGAGCAGTACTTC. Combining the CDR3 with reference TRBV5-1 and TRBJ2-7 gives the whole variable domain KAGVTQTPRYLIKTRGQQVTLSCSPISGHRSVSWYQQTPGQGLQFLFEYFSETQRNKGNFPGRFSGRQFSNSRSEMNVSTLELGDSALYLCASSAWTGHEQYFGPGTRLTVT.

The genes are TRBV15 and TRBJ1-1, with TRBD1 matching over 8 bases. CDR3 size: 14 residues. V shed 3 bases and J 1 base; nucleotides not matched to a gene: 1. Germline lookup yields CDR1 LNHNV and CDR2 YYDKDF (reference sequence). The CDR3 region has the DNA TGTGCCACCAGCAGGACAGGGGCGAACACTGAAGCTTTCTTT. It specifies CATSRTGANTEAFF.

The gene calls are TRBV7-9 and TRBJ2-1; 7 bases line up with TRBD2. The V gene's germline CDR1 is SEHNR and CDR2 FQNEAQ (reference sequence). This CDR3 spans 16 amino acids. V dropped 1 base and J dropped 4; count of bases not matched to a gene: 7. CDR3 loop: CASSLGGLKPYNEQFF. The DNA for the CDR3 is TGTGCCAGCAGCTTAGGGGGACTAAAACCGTACAATGAGCAGTTCTTC. The whole variable domain, filled in from reference TRBV7-9 and TRBJ2-1, reads DTGVSQNPRHKITKRGQNVTFRCDPISEHNRLYWYRQTLGQGPEFLTYFQNEAQLEKSRLLSDRFSAERPKGSFSTLEIQRTEQGDSAMYLCASSLGGLKPYNEQFFGPGTRLTVL.

The V gene is TRBV11-1, the J gene TRBJ2-7, with D maybe TRBD1 (5 bases). The ends were cut back, 5 bases at V and 0 bases at J, with 8 bases in the middle. CDR3 size: 13 residues. Germline assignment: CDR1 SGHAT and CDR2 FQDESV (reference sequence). In DNA form, the CDR3 reads TGTGCCAGCAGCCTTGGACACTCCTACGAGCAGTACTTC. This encodes CASSLGHSYEQYF.

The J gene is TRBJ1-5, the V gene TRBV6-1; D may be TRBD1 (5 bases). Germline assignment: CDR1 MNHNS and CDR2 SASEGT. The ends were cut back, 3 bases at V and 6 bases at J, with 15 bases in the middle. The CDR3 is made up of 15 amino acids. In DNA, the CDR3 is TGTGCCAGCAGTGACCGGCGCAGGGCGCGTCAGCCCCAGCATTTT. As protein: CASSDRRRARQPQHF.

The chain joins TRBV6-6 to TRBJ2-3, with a weak D call TRBD1 (8 bases). V lost 6 bases and J lost 1, with 11 bases in between. Per germline, CDR1 MNHNY and CDR2 SVGAGI (reference sequence). The CDR3 spans 14 residues. CDR3 amino acids: CASRQGGGTDTQYF. The CDR3 coding sequence is TGTGCCAGCAGACAGGGGGGGGGCACAGATACGCAGTATTTT.

To note about this clone: Other nucleotide sequences in the sample specify the same CDR3. The rearrangement links TRBV9 to TRBJ1-5; TRBD1 aligns across 10 bases. The ends lost 4 bases at V and 6 bases at J; junction bases unmatched: 4. CDR3 length: 14 amino acids. CDR1 and CDR2 (germline): SGDLS, YYNGEE. The CDR3 nucleotides are TGTGCCAGCAGCCCGGGACAGGGGAGTCAGCCCCAGCATTTT. This gives the protein CASSPGQGSQPQHF. Supplemented by reference TRBV9 and TRBJ1-5, the full variable domain reads DSGVTQTPKHLITATGQRVTLRCSPRSGDLSVYWYQQSLDQGLQFLIQYYNGEERAKGNILERFSAQQFPDLHSELNLSSLELGDSALYFCASSPGQGSQPQHFGDGTRLSIL.

The V and J genes are TRBV2 and TRBJ1-2; 11 nucleotides align to TRBD1. This CDR3 region has 15 residues. Looked up from germline, CDR1 is SNHLY and CDR2 is FYNNEI. The V gene end was trimmed by 7 bases and the J gene end by 4 bases; junction bases not matched to a gene: 8. CDR3 sequence reads: CASTPRDRGSYGYTF. The CDR3 nucleotides are TGTGCCAGCACCCCGCGGGACAGGGGGTCCTATGGCTACACCTTC.